This T cell receptor (beta chain) was identified during a study of blood T cell repertoires in COVID-19. Study summary: Both acute and convalescent COVID-19 samples were obtained from the United States, Italy and Spain. The cDNA or gDNA used as material had been derived from T cells, B-cell-depleted T cells, or PBMCs.

Germline loops: CDR1 SGHTA, CDR2 FQGNSA. The CDR3 sequence is 15 residues long. V dropped 4 bases and J dropped 7; count of bases not matched to a gene: 6. Original processing notes: The assay estimated nucleated cells by amplifying reference gene primers. Some clones are missing from TCRdb's copy, which holds only in-frame ones; the method was immunoSEQ multiplex PCR. That table is the source of V, J and clone size, and D and trimming were worked out from the DNA. The sample records about 220,000 clones, about 85% being singletons. The specimen was peripheral blood. V is TRBV7-2 and J is TRBJ1-5, with TRBD1 identical over 11 bases. The sequence came from a man in his thirties or forties with active or convalescent COVID-19. In DNA form, the CDR3 reads TGTGCCAGCAGCTCAGGACAGGGGGCAGGGCAGCCCCAGCATTTT. Translating gives CASSSGQGAGQPQHF.